This T cell receptor beta chain was retrieved from a study of blood T cells in healthy people across ages. The study, taken as a whole, reports: The long-lived group displayed more naive CD4+ cells, plus higher diversity, than the aged donors did. The recorded TCR beta diversity per million T cells decreased in a roughly linear manner with age.

V dropped 4 bases and J dropped 1; count of bases not matched to a gene: 6. The CDR3 consists of 18 residues. As regards this clonotype: No antigen is known for it.

Per-sample PBMC isolation yielded at least 7 million cells. For the second PCR, which ran for roughly 6 to 12 cycles, a sample-barcoded 5' primer and a J-beta primer mix were used. Each cDNA molecule received a tag from a template-switch adaptor that had 12 random nucleotides. TCRdb independently ran MiXCR on the 5' RACE reads; one entry per CDR3 protein. Of 650,000 to 800,000 distinct CDR3 sequences in the sample, approximately 48% are singletons; the top ten hold roughly 18%. Sample: blood. The chain couples TRBV12-3 or TRBV12-4 to TRBJ2-6; 11 bases align to TRBD1. The source of this sequence is a man aged 60 to 75 in good health. DNA of the CDR3: TGTGCCAGCAGTTCGGACAGGGGGCGATTTTCTGGGGCCAACGTCCTGACTTTC. Translated, it gives CASSSDRGRFSGANVLTF.